The clone carrying this T cell receptor beta chain was counted once. This record belongs to a study of OX40 agonist ivuxolimab in advanced cancers. The table came from immunoSEQ multiplex PCR; TCRdb's copy has only in-frame clones and leaves some out. The sample holds 82,000 or so clones, over 85% seen once. This CDR3 has 14 residues. Trimming cost V 0 bases and J 6 bases, with 10 bases left between them. CDR1 is SGDLS and CDR2 is YYNGEE in the germline V gene. The input for sequencing was CD4+ or CD8+ T cells sorted from blood, taken in a trial of the OX40 agonist ivuxolimab. The sequence derives from an adult with an advanced solid tumor such as melanoma, head and neck, liver or kidney cancer. The chain combines TRBV9 with TRBJ2-1; D is uncertain. DNA for the CDR3: TGTGCCAGCAGCGTAGAACCGTCGCGCAATGAGCAGTTCTTC. The encoded protein is CASSVEPSRNEQFF.